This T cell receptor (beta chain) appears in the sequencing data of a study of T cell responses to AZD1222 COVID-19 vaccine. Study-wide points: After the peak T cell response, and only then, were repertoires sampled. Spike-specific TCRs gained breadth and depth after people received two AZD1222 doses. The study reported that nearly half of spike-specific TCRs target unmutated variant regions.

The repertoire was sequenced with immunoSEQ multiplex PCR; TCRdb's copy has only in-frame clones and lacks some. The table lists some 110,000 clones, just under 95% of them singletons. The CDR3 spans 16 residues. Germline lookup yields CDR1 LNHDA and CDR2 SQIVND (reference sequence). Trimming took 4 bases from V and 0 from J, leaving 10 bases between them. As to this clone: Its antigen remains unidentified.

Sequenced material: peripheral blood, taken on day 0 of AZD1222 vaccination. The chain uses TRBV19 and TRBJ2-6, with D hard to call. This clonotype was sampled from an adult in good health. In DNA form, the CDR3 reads TGTGCCAGTAGTAGACGCTTTCTCTCTGGGGCCAACGTCCTGACTTTC. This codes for CASSRRFLSGANVLTF.